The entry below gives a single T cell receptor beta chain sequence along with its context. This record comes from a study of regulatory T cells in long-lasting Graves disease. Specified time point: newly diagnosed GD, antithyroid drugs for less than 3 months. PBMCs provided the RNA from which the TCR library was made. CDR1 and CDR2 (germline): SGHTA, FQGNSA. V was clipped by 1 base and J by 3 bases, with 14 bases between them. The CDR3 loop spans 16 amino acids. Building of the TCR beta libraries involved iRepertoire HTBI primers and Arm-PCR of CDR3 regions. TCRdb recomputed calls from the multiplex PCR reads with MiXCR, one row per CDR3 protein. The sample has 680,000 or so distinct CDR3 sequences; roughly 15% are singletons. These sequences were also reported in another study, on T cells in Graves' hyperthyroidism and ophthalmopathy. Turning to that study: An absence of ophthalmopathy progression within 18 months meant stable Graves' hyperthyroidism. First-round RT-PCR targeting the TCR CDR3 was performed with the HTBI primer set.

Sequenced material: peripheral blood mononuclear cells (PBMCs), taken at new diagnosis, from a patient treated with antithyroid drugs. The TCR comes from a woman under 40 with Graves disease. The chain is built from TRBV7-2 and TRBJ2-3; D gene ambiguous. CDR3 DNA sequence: TGTGCCAGCAGCTTAGATCCCCCTCGCTTGACAGATACGCAGTATTTT. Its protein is CASSLDPPRLTDTQYF.